These 4 T cell receptor beta chains came from one sample sequenced in a study of post-analysis software for immune sequencing data. Incorporated into the TCR beta cDNA libraries were unique molecular identifiers, which served to reduce PCR and sequencing biases. TCRdb re-analysed the PCR reads in MiXCR, keeping a single row per CDR3 protein. The table lists about 770,000 distinct CDR3 sequences, 40% to 55% of them singletons. Their cognate antigens are unknown. Study conclusions and caveats: Controls showed lower frequencies than patients for roughly five TRBV segments, and TRBV5-6, TRBV5-1 and TRBV20-1 were among these.

The material sequenced was blood. The receptor set was obtained from a girl under 18 with multiple sclerosis.

The J gene is TRBJ2-5, the V gene TRBV18; D remains ambiguous. V lost 1 base to trimming and J lost 0 bases, with 9 bases between them. Looked up from germline, CDR1 is KGHSH and CDR2 is LQKENI. The CDR3 contains 15 residues. The CDR3 sequence is CASSPLVPNQETQYF. CDR3 DNA sequence: TGTGCCAGCTCACCACTAGTACCTAACCAAGAGACCCAGTACTTC. The entire variable domain, with the rest obtained from reference TRBV18 and TRBJ2-5, is as follows: NAGVMQNPRHLVRRRGQEARLRCSPMKGHSHVYWYRQLPEEGLKFMVYLQKENIIDESGMPKERFSAEFPKEGPSILRIQQVVRGDSAAYFCASSPLVPNQETQYFGPGTRLLVL.

V and J are TRBV20-1 and TRBJ1-5; 12 nucleotides agree with TRBD1. Germline CDR1 reads DFQATT; CDR2 reads SNEGSKA (reference sequence). The V and J ends lost 5 bases and 4 bases, in that order; junction bases with no gene match: 6. CDR3 length: 15 residues. The DNA for the CDR3 is TGCAGTGCTCTCCCGGGACAGGGGGCGAATCAGCCCCAGCATTTT. Protein product: CSALPGQGANQPQHF.

The chain couples TRBV13 to TRBJ1-1, with D tentatively TRBD1 (6 bases). Deletions cut 3 bases from V and 7 bases from J, with 15 bases between. Germline CDR1 and CDR2: PRHDT and FYEKMQ (reference sequence). The CDR3 extends over 14 amino acids. CDR3 sequence: CASSFGGGRSEAFF. In DNA, the CDR3 is TGTGCCAGCAGCTTTGGAGGGGGGAGGAGTGAAGCTTTCTTT. The entire variable domain, with the rest obtained from reference TRBV13 and TRBJ1-1, is as follows: AAGVIQSPRHLIKEKRETATLKCYPIPRHDTVYWYQQGPGQDPQFLISFYEKMQSDKGSIPDRFSAQQFSDYHSELNMSSLELGDSALYFCASSFGGGRSEAFFGQGTRLTVV.

This clonotype was observed a handful of times. The V gene is TRBV30, the J gene TRBJ2-1; possible D gene TRBD2, 7 bases. This CDR3 comprises 17 residues. Trimming stripped 1 base from V and 2 bases from J, with 18 bases between. The germline gives CDR1 GTSNPN, CDR2 SVGIG (reference sequence). CDR3 amino acids: CAWSGERGGRTYNEQFF. CDR3 DNA sequence: TGTGCCTGGAGTGGGGAAAGGGGGGGCCGCACCTACAATGAGCAGTTCTTC.